A single sample is the source of the 24 T cell receptor beta chains below, sequenced in a study of T cells after yellow fever vaccination. TCRdb re-called the 5' RACE reads with MiXCR, one entry per CDR3 protein. The sample includes around 200,000 distinct CDR3 sequences, 11% of them seen just once. The input for sequencing was CD8+ T cells sorted from PBMCs, taken 15 days after the yellow fever booster vaccination. The receptors were sampled from a man between 18 and 29 years old who received the YFV17D yellow fever vaccine.

This clonotype showed up just a few times. The CDR3 sequence: CASSYTAGQTGANVLTF. The DNA for the CDR3 is TGTGCCAGCAGTTACACGGCGGGACAGACTGGGGCCAACGTCCTGACTTTC. The V call is TRBV6-6, the J call TRBJ2-6; D is possibly TRBD1 (7 bases). The CDR3 contains 17 residues. The V end was cut by 2 bases, the J end by 2 bases, with 13 bases between. Germline loops: CDR1 MNHNY, CDR2 SVGAGI (reference sequence).

This clonotype was observed a few times. DNA for the CDR3: TGTGCCAGCAGTTACCAAGCGGACAGCTACGAGCAGTACGTC. This sequence encodes CASSYQADSYEQYV. V usage is TRBV27 and J usage is TRBJ2-7; the D gene is possibly TRBD1 (6 bases). This CDR3 spans 14 amino acids. Germline lookup yields CDR1 MNHEY and CDR2 SMNVEV (reference sequence). V was trimmed by 4 bases and J by 3 bases, leaving 13 bases between them.

This clonotype was counted only a few times. The chain has TRBV6-1 and TRBJ1-5, with D possibly being TRBD1 (5 bases). Germline V lookup: CDR1 MNHNS, CDR2 SASEGT. The CDR3 runs to 14 residues. V lost 3 bases to trimming and J lost 4 bases, with 10 bases between them. The CDR3 protein is CASSDKGWNQPQHF. The CDR3 DNA sequence: TGTGCCAGCAGTGATAAGGGGTGGAATCAGCCCCAGCATTTT.

V usage is TRBV5-6 and J usage is TRBJ1-4; D remains unclear. This CDR3 is built from 13 residues. V was clipped by 2 bases and J by 9 bases, with 11 bases between them. Germline assignment: CDR1 SGHDT and CDR2 YYEEEE. CDR3 region: CASSLRNDKKLFF. The CDR3 DNA reads TGTGCCAGCAGCTTAAGGAACGACAAAAAACTGTTTTTT.

This chain links TRBV6-5 with TRBJ2-7; D unresolved. The length of the CDR3 is 13 residues. V dropped 2 bases and J dropped 1 base, with 6 bases sitting between them. Looked up from germline, CDR1 is MNHEY and CDR2 is SVGAGI. CDR3 sequence reads: CASSYIRSYEQYF. DNA of the CDR3: TGTGCCAGCAGTTACATCCGTTCCTACGAGCAGTACTTC.

This clonotype was found a few times. V gene TRBV27 combines with J gene TRBJ2-5; maybe TRBD1 (5 bases). This CDR3 is 13 amino acids long. V lost 3 bases and J 6 bases, leaving 11 bases between the germline ends. CDR1 and CDR2 (germline): MNHEY, SMNVEV (reference sequence). This chain's CDR3 is CASSFGRAKTQYF. The CDR3 DNA reads TGTGCCAGCAGTTTTGGCAGGGCAAAGACCCAGTACTTC.

A few counts support this clonotype. The chain links TRBV7-9 to TRBJ2-6; maybe TRBD1 (6 bases). There are 14 residues in the CDR3. The V and J ends lost 4 bases and 2 bases respectively, with 6 bases between them. The germline V gene encodes CDR1 SEHNR and CDR2 FQNEAQ (reference sequence). The CDR3 sequence is CASSWTAGANVLTF. The CDR3 bases are TGTGCCAGCAGCTGGACAGCTGGGGCCAACGTCCTGACTTTC.

This clonotype has only a few counts. The chain joins TRBV29-1 to TRBJ2-1; 7 bases fit TRBD1. The CDR3 contains 16 residues. The germline V gene has CDR1 SQVTM and CDR2 ANQGSEA. With V trimmed by 6 bases and J by 5 bases, 16 bases remained unmatched. CDR3 region: CSVDGTDNNRHNEQFF. In DNA, the CDR3 is TGCAGCGTAGACGGGACAGATAATAATCGTCACAATGAGCAGTTCTTC.

This chain links TRBV7-9 with TRBJ1-1; D is undetermined. V was cut by 6 bases and J by 1 base, with 6 bases left in between. Germline CDR1 SEHNR, CDR2 FQNEAQ (reference sequence). The CDR3 runs 12 residues. The CDR3 nucleotides are TGTGCCAGCAGACACGAGAACACTGAAGCTTTCTTT. It yields the protein CASRHENTEAFF. The full variable domain, with the rest looked up from reference TRBV7-9 and TRBJ1-1, is DTGVSQNPRHKITKRGQNVTFRCDPISEHNRLYWYRQTLGQGPEFLTYFQNEAQLEKSRLLSDRFSAERPKGSFSTLEIQRTEQGDSAMYLCASRHENTEAFFGQGTRLTVV.

This clonotype has ten or more counts. V gene TRBV4-1 combines with J gene TRBJ1-5; D is unresolved. Trimming took 4 bases from V and 2 from J, leaving 6 bases between them. The CDR3 covers 13 residues. Germline-derived CDR1 and CDR2 are MGHRA and YSYEKL. The CDR3 sequence: CASSPGGNQPQHF. CDR3 nucleotide sequence: TGCGCCAGCAGCCCCGGGGGCAATCAGCCCCAGCATTTT.

The rearrangement uses TRBV5-1 and TRBJ2-3; D possibly corresponds to TRBD1 (6 bases). The CDR3 covers 17 residues. Germline CDR1 reads SGHRS; CDR2 reads YFSETQ. V was clipped by 0 bases and J by 3 bases, with 17 bases between them. CDR3 DNA: TGCGCCAGCAGCTTGGCCCTGATAACAGGGTTAACAGATACGCAGTATTTT. Protein product: CASSLALITGLTDTQYF.

This clonotype was picked up a small number of times. This chain joins TRBV4-3 and TRBJ2-1; 9 bases line up with TRBD1. CDR1 is LGHNA and CDR2 is YSLEER in the germline V gene. V shed 6 bases, J shed 6 bases, and the junction held 9 bases outside the gene matches. The CDR3 runs 15 residues. CDR3 sequence: CASSIRDRAVNEQFF. The CDR3 nucleotides are TGCGCCAGCAGTATCCGGGACAGGGCTGTCAATGAGCAGTTCTTC.

This clonotype has just a few counts. The gene calls are TRBV12-3 or TRBV12-4 and TRBJ1-2; perhaps TRBD1 as D (5 bases). Trimming took off 8 bases at V and 3 bases at J, with 16 bases between the two ends. The CDR3 length is 14 residues. The CDR3, as DNA: TGTGCCAGCGGTGTCGGCGGGGCCGACTATGGCTACACCTTC. It translates to CASGVGGADYGYTF.

The gene calls are TRBV7-8 and TRBJ1-2, with a weak D call TRBD1 (5 bases). Germline V gene sequence: CDR1 SGHVS, CDR2 FQNEAQ. CDR3 length: 14 amino acids. Trimming stripped 3 bases from V and 5 bases from J, with 13 bases between. Written as DNA, the CDR3 is TGTGCCAGCAGCTTTTCGACAGATTTGTATGGCTACACCTTC. Protein product: CASSFSTDLYGYTF.

There are a few counts of this clonotype. This clone may be a read error of a much larger clone one base away. This sequence joins TRBV6-2 or TRBV6-3 and TRBJ2-7; D ambiguous. Trimming left V 5 bases short and J 0 bases short, with 5 bases between. The CDR3 consists of 12 residues. Per the germline V gene, CDR1 is MNHEY and CDR2 is SVGEGT. The CDR3 DNA reads TGTGCCAGCAGTAGTAGCTCCTACGAGCAGTACGTC. This encodes CASSSSSYEQYV.

This clonotype has just a few counts. The chain links TRBV15 to TRBJ2-2; TRBD2 matches 8 bases. The CDR3 covers 20 residues. J gave up 3 bases and V 5 bases, and 20 bases lay outside the gene matches. Germline CDR1 and CDR2: LNHNV and YYDKDF (reference sequence). The CDR3 DNA is TGTGCCACCAGCTCGGAGTGGGGTCCCGGGGGGGCCTCTGACACCGGGGAGCTGTTTTTT. Translated, it gives CATSSEWGPGGASDTGELFF.

This clonotype was seen many times. V usage is TRBV6-5 and J usage is TRBJ2-1; D ambiguous. Trimming cost V 2 bases and J 8 bases, with 7 bases left between them. Germline CDR1 is MNHEY and CDR2 is SVGAGI. There are 12 residues in the CDR3. CDR3 loop: CASSYPPHEQFF. The DNA of the CDR3 is TGTGCCAGCAGTTACCCCCCCCATGAGCAGTTCTTC.

At least ten counts were recorded for this clonotype. The J gene is TRBJ2-3, the V gene TRBV9, with D possibly TRBD2 on 6 matching bases. Germline CDR1 reads SGDLS; CDR2 reads YYNGEE. The CDR3 covers 15 residues. Trimming stripped 0 bases from V and 4 bases from J, with 12 bases between. The CDR3 DNA reads TGTGCCAGCAGCGTAGGGGCTAGCGAGTCAGATACGCAGTATTTT. As protein: CASSVGASESDTQYF.

The sample holds a few counts of this clonotype. The V and J genes are TRBV4-1 and TRBJ1-1, with a weak D call TRBD1 (6 bases). The CDR3 totals 14 residues. CDR1 MGHRA and CDR2 YSYEKL come from the germline V gene. V lost 2 bases, J lost 7 bases, and 14 bases lay in between. CDR3 region: CASSQSTGTIEAFF. Written as DNA, the CDR3 is TGCGCCAGCAGCCAAAGCACAGGGACTATTGAAGCTTTCTTT.

This clonotype was picked up a small number of times. This rearrangement joins TRBV27 to TRBJ2-3; perhaps TRBD2 as D (5 bases). This CDR3 has 13 residues. Trimming removed 2 bases from V and 4 bases from J, with 7 bases in between. Germline lookup yields CDR1 MNHEY and CDR2 SMNVEV (reference sequence). As DNA, the CDR3 is TGTGCCAGCAGTTTACTAGCACCAGATACGCAGTATTTT. It specifies CASSLLAPDTQYF.

This clonotype was recorded at least ten times. The chain links TRBV15 to TRBJ1-6, with TRBD1 as a possible D gene (5 bases). Trimming took 3 bases from V and 9 from J, leaving 15 bases between them. The CDR3 consists of 15 residues. The germline CDR1 and CDR2 sequences are LNHNV and YYDKDF (reference sequence). CDR3 sequence reads: CATSRSGLGISPLHF. CDR3 coding DNA: TGTGCCACCAGCAGGTCGGGGCTGGGGATTTCACCCCTCCACTTT.

This clonotype was detected a few times. This chain uses TRBV30 with TRBJ1-1, with D hard to call. This CDR3 contains 12 residues. V was clipped by 3 bases and J by 8 bases, with 13 bases between them. Germline V gene sequence: CDR1 GTSNPN, CDR2 SVGIG (reference sequence). The CDR3: CAWSGSIREAFF. The CDR3 nucleotides read TGTGCCTGGAGCGGGTCGATCAGGGAAGCTTTCTTT.

This clonotype turned up a few times. The chain links TRBV24-1 to TRBJ2-3; 7 nucleotides align to TRBD1. There are 16 residues in the CDR3. Trimming removed 4 bases from V and 0 bases from J; junction bases left unmatched: 6. Per germline, CDR1 KGHDR and CDR2 SFDVKD. In nucleotides, the CDR3 is TGTGCCACCAGTGACCCGACAGGGCCAAGCACAGATACGCAGTATTTT. This gives the protein CATSDPTGPSTDTQYF.

This clonotype turned up a few times. CDR3 in DNA: TGCGCCAGCAGCCAAGAAGGGCCAGGGGGATCTTACGAGCAGTACTTC. Amino acid sequence: CASSQEGPGGSYEQYF. This chain joins TRBV4-3 and TRBJ2-7; 7 bases match TRBD1. The CDR3 is made up of 16 amino acids. Trimming removed 0 bases from V and 4 bases from J; junction bases left unmatched: 9. Germline CDR1 LGHNA, CDR2 YSLEER.